The rows below give T cell receptor beta chains drawn from one sample of a study of blood T cell repertoires in COVID-19. The protocol was immunoSEQ multiplex PCR, while the TCRdb copy is restricted to in-frame clones and leaves out a portion. The sample records about 200,000 clones, 70% to 80% being singletons. Sequenced input: peripheral blood. The source of these receptors is a middle-aged woman with COVID-19, enrolled during active disease. Each CDR3 is given with its conserved first and last residue. Fields, in order: clone size, V gene, CDR3 length, J gene, D gene, CDR3 protein, CDR3 DNA. D genes are given only for firm matches. Size tells how often a clone was seen (once, few, many) or the class of an expanded clone, and some rows leave it out.

NA	TRBV6-5	15	TRBJ1-1	NA	CATLPRRLGSTEAFF	TGTGCCACCCTACCACGTCGGCTGGGGAGCACTGAAGCTTTCTTT
NA	TRBV27	16	TRBJ2-7	TRBD1	CASSLRGTGAVYEQYF	TGTGCCAGCAGTTTAAGAGGGACAGGGGCCGTCTACGAGCAGTACTTC
few	TRBV18	18	TRBJ1-5	TRBD1	CASSPRGTGVYSNQPQHF	TGTGCCAGCTCACCCAGAGGGACAGGGGTTTACAGCAATCAGCCCCAGCATTTT
NA	TRBV11-2	14	TRBJ1-5	NA	CASSPHPSNQPQHF	TGTGCCAGCAGCCCCCATCCTAGCAATCAGCCCCAGCATTTT
NA	TRBV3-1/TRBV3-2	13	TRBJ2-2	NA	CASSQAVSGELFF	TGTGCCAGCAGCCAAGCAGTGTCCGGGGAGCTGTTTTTT
many	TRBV5-1	17	TRBJ2-2	TRBD1	CASSLVRTGATGGELFF	TGCGCCAGCAGCTTGGTTCGGACAGGGGCAACTGGCGGGGAGCTGTTTTTT
NA	TRBV11-2	14	TRBJ1-1	NA	CASSLVGGGTEAFF	TGTGCCAGCAGCTTAGTAGGGGGAGGGACTGAAGCTTTCTTT
NA	TRBV7-2	15	TRBJ1-4	NA	CASSPQTATNEKLFF	TGTGCCAGCAGCCCCCAGACAGCAACTAATGAAAAACTGTTTTTT
NA	TRBV5-4	16	TRBJ1-3	NA	CASSLASTDSGNTIYF	TGTGCCAGCAGCTTGGCGTCGACAGACTCTGGAAACACCATATATTTT
NA	TRBV5-4	15	TRBJ2-1	TRBD2	CASSWAGTSGDEQFF	TGTGCCAGCAGCTGGGCCGGGACTAGCGGCGATGAGCAGTTCTTC
NA	TRBV2	15	TRBJ1-1	TRBD1	CASSEMGQTNTEAFF	TGTGCCAGCAGTGAAATGGGACAGACGAACACTGAAGCTTTCTTT
NA	TRBV3-1/TRBV3-2	15	TRBJ2-3	NA	CASSLNAGGTDTQYF	TGTGCCAGCAGCCTAAATGCCGGGGGCACAGATACGCAGTATTTT
once	TRBV6-6	15	TRBJ2-1	TRBD1	CASRRGQGIYNEQFF	TGTGCCAGCAGACGGGGACAGGGGATCTACAATGAGCAGTTCTTC
NA	TRBV7-2	12	TRBJ2-7	NA	CAGSGRTDEQYF	TGTGCCGGTTCTGGACGGACAGATGAGCAGTACTTC
NA	TRBV3-1/TRBV3-2	13	TRBJ1-2	NA	CASSRQSNYGYTF	TGTGCCAGCAGCCGGCAGTCTAACTATGGCTACACCTTC
NA	TRBV11-3	15	TRBJ2-2	TRBD1	CASSRGGLDTGELFF	TGTGCCAGCAGCCGAGGGGGCCTGGACACCGGGGAGCTGTTTTTT
NA	TRBV4-2	16	TRBJ1-2	TRBD1	CASSPETGATRYGYTF	TGTGCCAGCAGCCCGGAGACAGGGGCTACGCGATATGGCTACACCTTC
NA	TRBV5-1	15	TRBJ2-7	TRBD1	CASSLQGTALYEQYF	TGCGCCAGCAGCTTGCAAGGGACAGCACTCTACGAGCAGTACTTC
once	TRBV27	13	TRBJ2-3	NA	CASTLGGTDTQYF	TGTGCCAGCACCCTCGGAGGAACAGATACGCAGTATTTT
once	TRBV7-9	14	TRBJ1-4	NA	CASSPRSPGEKLFF	TGTGCCAGCAGCCCGCGGAGTCCGGGGGAAAAACTGTTTTTT
NA	TRBV7-9	15	TRBJ2-4	TRBD2	CASSFGGGAKNIQYF	TGTGCCAGCAGCTTCGGGGGAGGGGCCAAAAACATTCAGTACTTC
NA	TRBV3-1/TRBV3-2	20	TRBJ2-6	TRBD2	CASSQRATSGDSSGANVLTF	TGTGCCAGCAGCCAACGGGCTACTAGCGGGGACTCCTCTGGGGCCAACGTCCTGACTTTC
NA	TRBV12-3/TRBV12-4	13	TRBJ2-7	NA	CASSSLASYEQYF	TGTGCCAGCAGTTCACTAGCATCCTACGAGCAGTACTTC
NA	TRBV2	15	TRBJ1-5	TRBD1	CASSPGQGSEKAQHF	TGTGCCAGCAGTCCCGGACAGGGGAGCGAAAAAGCCCAGCATTTT
NA	TRBV2	15	TRBJ2-5	NA	CASSESGRTRETQYF	TGTGCCAGCAGTGAAAGTGGGAGGACCAGGGAGACCCAGTACTTC
NA	TRBV9	13	TRBJ1-1	TRBD1	CASSVRDRSEAFF	TGTGCCAGCAGCGTAAGGGACAGGTCGGAAGCTTTCTTT
few	TRBV7-2	16	TRBJ1-2	NA	CASSLAGAGRRDGYTF	TGTGCCAGCAGCTTAGCGGGGGCAGGCAGGCGAGATGGCTACACCTTC
NA	TRBV28	16	TRBJ2-7	TRBD1	CASSLSLSGGTYEQYF	TGTGCCAGCAGTTTATCGCTATCAGGGGGAACCTACGAGCAGTACTTC
NA	TRBV25-1	15	TRBJ1-5	TRBD1	CASSESGGPGQPQHF	TGTGCCAGCAGTGAATCAGGGGGCCCTGGGCAGCCCCAGCATTTT
few	TRBV7-9	15	TRBJ2-1	NA	CASSLPSDSYNEQFF	TGTGCCAGCAGCTTACCCAGCGACTCCTACAATGAGCAGTTCTTC
NA	TRBV12-3/TRBV12-4	13	TRBJ1-2	NA	CASSPDSPYGYTF	TGTGCCAGCAGTCCGGACAGCCCCTATGGCTACACCTTC
NA	TRBV7-9	14	TRBJ2-1	TRBD2	CASSLPLAGYEQFF	TGTGCCAGCAGCTTACCCCTAGCGGGGTATGAGCAGTTCTTC